Described below is a single T cell receptor beta chain sequence and its context. The sample contains more than one DNA sequence encoding this CDR3. The CDR3 is 15 residues long. Trimming removed 2 bases from V and 4 bases from J, with 15 bases in between. Germline values: CDR1 MNHEY, CDR2 SMNVEV (reference sequence). The sample originates from a study of blood T cell repertoires in COVID-19. Original analysis: The authors estimated nucleated cell counts from reference gene primer amplification. TCRdb keeps only in-frame clones here, not all; method: immunoSEQ multiplex PCR. V and J calls and clone size are as listed in that table; D and trimming were resolved from the DNA. This table has about 270,000 clones, around four fifths appearing once.

J is TRBJ2-7 and V is TRBV27, with D possibly being TRBD2 (6 bases). Sequencing was carried out using peripheral blood. The TCR was taken from a woman aged 45 to 65 with active or convalescent COVID-19. CDR3 in amino acids: CASSLSGRGVYEQYF. In DNA form, the CDR3 reads TGTGCCAGCAGTTTAAGTGGGCGCGGGGTATACGAGCAGTACTTC.